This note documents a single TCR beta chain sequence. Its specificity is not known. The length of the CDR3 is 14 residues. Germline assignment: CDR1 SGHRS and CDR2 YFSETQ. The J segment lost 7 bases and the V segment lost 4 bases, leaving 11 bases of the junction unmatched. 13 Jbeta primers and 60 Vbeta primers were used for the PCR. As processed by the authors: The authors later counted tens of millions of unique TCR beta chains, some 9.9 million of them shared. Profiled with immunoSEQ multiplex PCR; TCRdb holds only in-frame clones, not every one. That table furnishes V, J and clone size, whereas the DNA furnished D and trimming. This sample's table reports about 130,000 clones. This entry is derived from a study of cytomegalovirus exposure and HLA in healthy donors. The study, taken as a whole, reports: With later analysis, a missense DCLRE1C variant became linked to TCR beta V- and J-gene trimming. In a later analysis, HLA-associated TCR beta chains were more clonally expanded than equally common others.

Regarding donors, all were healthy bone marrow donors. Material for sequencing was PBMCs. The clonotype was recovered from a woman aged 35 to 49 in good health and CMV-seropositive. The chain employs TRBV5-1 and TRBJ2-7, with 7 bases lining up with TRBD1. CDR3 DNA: TGCGCCAGCAGCCCTGGGGGCAGGGGGTATGAGCAGTACTTC. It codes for CASSPGGRGYEQYF.